These 18 T cell receptor beta chains were sequenced from one sample in a study of blood T cell repertoires in COVID-19. Sequencing was performed with immunoSEQ multiplex PCR; in TCRdb, only in-frame clones are kept and a portion is missing. Of approximately 110,000 clones in the sample, 84% are singletons; the top ten hold roughly 6.5%. Material: peripheral blood. These receptors all come from a woman aged 50 to 60 with acute or convalescent COVID-19.

CDR3 residues: CASSPDRDGEAFF. The CDR3, as DNA: TGTGCCAGCAGCCCGGACAGGGACGGCGAAGCTTTCTTT. The gene calls are TRBV6-2 or TRBV6-3 and TRBJ1-1; 8 bases align to TRBD1. The CDR3 contains 13 residues. Germline CDR1 is MNHEY and CDR2 is SVGEGT. The V segment lost 6 bases and the J segment 8 bases; nucleotides outside the gene matches: 8.

V usage is TRBV10-3 and J usage is TRBJ1-1; a weak D match, TRBD1 (5 bases). This CDR3 comprises 14 residues. Trimming took 4 bases from V and 5 from J, leaving 14 bases between them. Germline CDR1 and CDR2: ENHRY and SYGVKD. The CDR3 region is CAISVSGVRTEAFF. CDR3 sequence (DNA): TGTGCCATCAGTGTTTCGGGGGTGAGGACTGAAGCTTTCTTT.

Of note for this clone: Compared with germline, one end of the junction differs, possibly owing to a read error. V is TRBV7-7 and J is TRBJ2-1; TRBD2 matches at 8 bases. This CDR3 comprises 14 residues. The germline V gene encodes CDR1 SSHAT and CDR2 FNYEAQ (reference sequence). CDR3 sequence: CASSERGSDHEQFF. The CDR3 region has the DNA TGTGCTAGCAGCGAGCGGGGGTCCGACCATGAGCAGTTCTTC.

This clone was detected only a few times. The V and J genes are TRBV5-1 and TRBJ1-1; 8 bases line up with TRBD1. Unmatched junction bases numbered 9, after V lost 4 bases and J lost 1 base. Germline CDR1 and CDR2: SGHRS and YFSETQ. The CDR3 is 16 amino acids. In DNA, the CDR3 is TGCGCCAGCAGCCTACTTACCGGGACAGGGAACACTGAAGCTTTCTTT. This encodes CASSLLTGTGNTEAFF. The full variable domain, in which reference TRBV5-1 and TRBJ1-1 provide the parts outside the CDR3, is KAGVTQTPRYLIKTRGQQVTLSCSPISGHRSVSWYQQTPGQGLQFLFEYFSETQRNKGNFPGRFSGRQFSNSRSEMNVSTLELGDSALYLCASSLLTGTGNTEAFFGQGTRLTVV.

The chain combines TRBV2 with TRBJ1-1; D is perhaps TRBD1 (5 bases). Germline V gives CDR1 SNHLY, CDR2 FYNNEI. V lost 5 bases and J 0 bases, leaving 10 bases between the germline ends. This CDR3 comprises 14 residues. CDR3 nucleotide sequence: TGTGCCAGCAGTCCCGACAGCCTGAACACTGAAGCTTTCTTT. This translates into CASSPDSLNTEAFF.

V usage is TRBV5-4 and J usage is TRBJ1-2, with D perhaps TRBD1 (6 bases). CDR1 SGHNT and CDR2 YYREEE come from the germline V gene (reference sequence). CDR3 length: 14 amino acids. Trimming took 0 bases from V and 5 from J, leaving 11 bases between them. CDR3 DNA: TGTGCCAGCAGCTTGGAGGGGGGGCGGTATGGCTACACCTTC. Translation gives CASSLEGGRYGYTF. Using reference TRBV5-4 and TRBJ1-2 for the parts outside the CDR3, the full variable domain is ETGVTQSPTHLIKTRGQQVTLRCSSQSGHNTVSWYQQALGQGPQFIFQYYREEENGRGNFPPRFSGLQFPNYSSELNVNALELDDSALYLCASSLEGGRYGYTFGSGTRLTVV.

V and J are TRBV28 and TRBJ2-3, with D possibly TRBD1 on 5 matching bases. The CDR3 is 15 amino acids. From germline, CDR1 is MDHEN and CDR2 SYDVKM. The ends were cut back, 3 bases at V and 1 base at J, with 11 bases in the middle. CDR3 nucleotides: TGTGCCAGCAGTTTTAGTCAAGGGGGCACAGATACGCAGTATTTT. It translates to CASSFSQGGTDTQYF. The variable domain in full, with the rest retrieved from reference TRBV28 and TRBJ2-3, is DVKVTQSSRYLVKRTGEKVFLECVQDMDHENMFWYRQDPGLGLRLIYFSYDVKMKEKGDIPEGYSVSREKKERFSLILESASTNQTSMYLCASSFSQGGTDTQYFGPGTRLTVL.

The chain joins TRBV13 to TRBJ1-1; D remains unclear. CDR1 is PRHDT and CDR2 is FYEKMQ in the germline V gene (reference sequence). Trimming removed 4 bases at V and 1 base at J, with 7 bases between. This CDR3 region has 13 residues. This chain's CDR3 is CASSWERNTEAFF. CDR3 in DNA: TGTGCCAGCAGCTGGGAGCGGAACACTGAAGCTTTCTTT.

The chain combines TRBV10-3 with TRBJ1-3; D gene unclear. Trimming took 2 bases from V and 0 from J, leaving 8 bases between them. The CDR3 is 15 residues long. CDR1 and CDR2 (germline): ENHRY, SYGVKD. DNA for the CDR3: TGTGCCATCAGTGAGGCACAGAGCTCTGGAAACACCATATATTTT. This codes for CAISEAQSSGNTIYF.

The genes are TRBV15 and TRBJ1-2; D remains ambiguous. Germline V CDR1 and CDR2: LNHNV, YYDKDF (reference sequence). V lost 0 bases to trimming and J lost 3 bases, with 5 bases between them. The CDR3 consists of 13 residues. The CDR3 loop is CATSREADYGYTF. The DNA for the CDR3 is TGTGCCACCAGCAGAGAGGCGGACTATGGCTACACCTTC. Drawing the rest from reference TRBV15 and TRBJ1-2, the complete variable domain is DAMVIQNPRYQVTQFGKPVTLSCSQTLNHNVMYWYQQKSSQAPKLLFHYYDKDFNNEADTPDNFQSRRPNTSFCFLDIRSPGLGDTAMYLCATSREADYGYTFGSGTRLTVV.

This clone was seen only a few times. V usage is TRBV6-5 and J usage is TRBJ1-4, with D perhaps matching TRBD1 (6 bases). The CDR3 sequence is 13 residues long. Trimming stripped 8 bases from V and 8 bases from J, with 15 bases between. Per germline, CDR1 MNHEY and CDR2 SVGAGI. CDR3 residues: CASALNREEKLFF. CDR3 DNA sequence: TGTGCCAGCGCCTTAAACAGGGAGGAAAAACTGTTTTTT.

The chain links TRBV6-5 to TRBJ1-1; no firm D call. There are 15 residues in the CDR3. The V and J ends lost 8 bases and 1 base respectively, with 17 bases between them. CDR1 and CDR2 (germline): MNHEY, SVGAGI. The CDR3 protein is CASELRAGRNTEAFF. The DNA of the CDR3 is TGTGCCAGCGAACTGAGGGCAGGCAGGAACACTGAAGCTTTCTTT.

In regard to this clone: Other nucleotide sequences from this sample produce the same CDR3. The chain recombines TRBV27 with TRBJ1-5, with a tentative D call TRBD1 (5 bases). V was trimmed by 0 bases and J by 4 bases, leaving 7 bases between them. The germline CDR1 and CDR2 sequences are MNHEY and SMNVEV (reference sequence). The CDR3 covers 14 residues. CDR3 loop: CASSLSGGNQPQHF. The CDR3 DNA is TGTGCCAGCAGTTTATCGGGGGGTAATCAGCCCCAGCATTTT.

The chain joins TRBV11-3 to TRBJ1-1; D unresolved. Germline loops: CDR1 SGHNT, CDR2 YENEEA. The CDR3 has 13 residues. Between the trimmed V and J ends, which lost 0 bases and 8 bases, there was a span of 10 bases. CDR3 amino acids: CASSLDQGGEAFF. The CDR3 nucleotides are TGTGCCAGCAGCTTAGATCAAGGAGGGGAAGCTTTCTTT.

This clone has a handful of counts. The rearrangement joins TRBV10-2 to TRBJ1-2; 9 positions match TRBD1. Looked up from germline, CDR1 is WSHSY and CDR2 is SAAADI. CDR3 length: 15 amino acids. J was trimmed by 3 bases and V by 2 bases; bases with no gene match: 4. The CDR3 loop reads CASSEARTGDYGYTF. The DNA for the CDR3 is TGCGCCAGCAGTGAGGCACGGACAGGGGACTATGGCTACACCTTC.

The chain uses TRBV12-3 or TRBV12-4 and TRBJ2-3, with no clear D. The CDR3 contains 12 residues. V lost 5 bases and J 9 bases, leaving 12 bases between the germline ends. The CDR3 coding sequence is TGTGCCAGCAGTCGCCCATCGGAGACGCAGTATTTT. Translating gives CASSRPSETQYF.

J is TRBJ1-1 and V is TRBV5-1; TRBD1 matches 7 bases. The V gene end was trimmed by 0 bases and the J gene end by 6 bases; junction bases not matched to a gene: 5. Germline-derived CDR1 and CDR2 are SGHRS and YFSETQ. This CDR3 is built from 14 residues. The CDR3 nucleotides read TGCGCCAGCAGCTTGGGGCCTGACAGGGCTGAAGCTTTCTTT. This sequence encodes CASSLGPDRAEAFF.

The chain links TRBV9 to TRBJ1-1; D not certain. Germline lookup yields CDR1 SGDLS and CDR2 YYNGEE. The CDR3 has 14 amino acids. The V end lost 4 bases, the J end lost 4 bases, and 14 bases lay between the germline ends. The CDR3 reads CASSSQVRGTEAFF. DNA of the CDR3: TGTGCCAGCAGCAGCCAGGTCCGGGGCACTGAAGCTTTCTTT.